This T cell receptor beta chain was sequenced for a study of naive and memory T cell subsets. Trimming took off 5 bases at V and 0 bases at J, with 16 bases between the two ends. Germline CDR1 is MNHEY and CDR2 is SVGEGT. CDR3 size: 16 residues. Two oligonucleotides, mixed equimolar, formed the beta constant-region primer covering TRBC1 and TRBC2. A 12-nucleotide UMI and the SP2 primer were added to the cDNA 3' end by oligonucleotide ligation. MiXCR was run by TCRdb on the UMI-ligation and nested PCR reads, yielding one entry per CDR3 protein. The repertoire holds under 150,000 distinct CDR3 sequences, with 17% as singletons. This clonotype was seen a handful of times. The target antigen is unknown. CMV status came from CD4+ IFNgamma after overnight CMV lysate stimulation. General study results and limits: From naive to CM, EM and EMRA, diversity decreased and Gini increased.

The chain is built from TRBV6-2 or TRBV6-3 and TRBJ1-2; D gene ambiguous. Sample: naive CD4+ T cells from blood. The clonotype originates from a human donor in good health. The CDR3 reads CASSRYTGQANYGYTF. CDR3 sequence (DNA): TGTGCCAGCAGTCGATACACGGGTCAAGCTAACTATGGCTACACCTTC.